A single sample is the source of the 27 T cell receptor beta chains below, sequenced in a study of metastatic and nonmetastatic thyroid tumors. There were no patients who had received any treatment before thyroid surgery. TCRdb called clones again from the PCR reads with MiXCR. Among around 21,000 clones listed, about 35% were seen once. Sequencing used tumor tissue. Receptor source: a female donor with papillary thyroid cancer or a benign thyroid nodule (not recorded which). Some clones in this sample may be carry-over from other donors' samples.

The V and J genes are TRBV11-2 and TRBJ2-5; 9 bases line up with TRBD1. The V segment lost 4 bases and the J segment 4 bases; nucleotides outside the gene matches: 1. Germline V CDR1 and CDR2: SGHAT, FQNNGV. CDR3 size: 13 residues. CDR3 protein: CASSWTGVETQYF. The CDR3, as DNA: TGTGCCAGCAGCTGGACAGGGGTAGAGACCCAGTACTTC. The whole variable domain, remainder taken from reference TRBV11-2 and TRBJ2-5, is EAGVAQSPRYKIIEKRQSVAFWCNPISGHATLYWYQQILGQGPKLLIQFQNNGVVDDSQLPKDRFSAERLKGVDSTLKIQPAKLEDSAVYLCASSWTGVETQYFGPGTRLLVL.

This clone was detected a few times. The chain couples TRBV6-2 or TRBV6-3 to TRBJ2-7; D perhaps matches TRBD1 (5 bases). The CDR3 loop spans 14 amino acids. The V end was cut by 4 bases, the J end by 1 base, with 11 bases between. Germline V lookup: CDR1 MNHEY, CDR2 SVGEGT. The DNA of the CDR3 is TGTGCCAGCAGTTGGTCAGGGATTTCCTACGAGCAGTACTTC. Residues: CASSWSGISYEQYF.

This clone was seen a few times. The chain joins TRBV28 to TRBJ1-5, with D tentatively TRBD1 (5 bases). The germline gives CDR1 MDHEN, CDR2 SYDVKM. Trimming pared 6 bases from V and 6 bases from J, leaving 12 bases between. The CDR3 has 13 residues. Here the CDR3 DNA reads TGTGCCAGCAGACTCAGGGTAGCTCAGCCCCAGCATTTT. Its translation: CASRLRVAQPQHF. Full variable domain (outside the CDR3, taken from reference TRBV28 and TRBJ1-5): DVKVTQSSRYLVKRTGEKVFLECVQDMDHENMFWYRQDPGLGLRLIYFSYDVKMKEKGDIPEGYSVSREKKERFSLILESASTNQTSMYLCASRLRVAQPQHFGDGTRLSIL.

The rearrangement links TRBV27 to TRBJ2-1, with 9 bases matching TRBD2. CDR3 length: 16 amino acids. The germline V gene has CDR1 MNHEY and CDR2 SMNVEV (reference sequence). Trimming took 7 bases from V and 4 from J; bases not matched to a gene: 11. The CDR3 here is CASKLSGTSCYNEQFF. The CDR3 nucleotides read TGTGCCAGCAAATTGTCCGGGACTAGCTGTTACAATGAGCAGTTCTTC.

The CDR3 DNA sequence: TGTGCCAGCAGGCGCGGGGGGGCCCTCCTTAATGAGCAGTTCTTC. This encodes CASRRGGALLNEQFF. The V gene is TRBV13, the J gene TRBJ2-1; 9 bases match TRBD2. The CDR3 loop spans 15 amino acids. The junction had 10 bases not matched to a gene; V was cut back by 6 bases and J by 7 bases. Germline lookup yields CDR1 PRHDT and CDR2 FYEKMQ (reference sequence).

This chain uses TRBV20-1 with TRBJ2-3; a possible D gene is TRBD1 (5 bases). Germline CDR1 is DFQATT and CDR2 is SNEGSKA (reference sequence). The CDR3 is made up of 12 amino acids. Between the trimmed V and J ends, which lost 4 bases and 4 bases, there was a span of 9 bases. CDR3 nucleotide sequence: TGCAGTGCTAATGAAGGGGCAGATACGCAGTATTTT. Translated, it gives CSANEGADTQYF.

The chain carries TRBV7-3 and TRBJ2-2; weak D call: TRBD2 (7 bases). The CDR3 runs to 16 residues. Germline CDR1 reads SGHTA; CDR2 reads FQGTGA. V was cut by 5 bases and J by 6 bases, with 19 bases left in between. CDR3 amino acids: CASSAWGGDMAGELFF. The CDR3 region has the DNA TGTGCCAGCAGCGCATGGGGAGGGGACATGGCCGGGGAGCTGTTTTTT.

This clone has a handful of counts. This chain uses TRBV27 with TRBJ2-1, with 8 bases matching TRBD2. This CDR3 comprises 14 residues. Trimming cost V 6 bases and J 4 bases; bases outside gene matches: 5. The germline gives CDR1 MNHEY, CDR2 SMNVEV (reference sequence). CDR3 in DNA: TGTGCCAGCAGCCCGGGAGGGTTTTACAATGAGCAGTTCTTC. Residues: CASSPGGFYNEQFF.

This chain links TRBV11-2 with TRBJ2-1; perhaps TRBD2 as D (6 bases). CDR1 SGHAT and CDR2 FQNNGV come from the germline V gene. CDR3 length: 13 amino acids. The germline V and J ends were trimmed by 4 bases and 12 bases, with 16 bases remaining between them. The CDR3 loop reads CASSSQRTKGQFF. The CDR3 DNA is TGTGCCAGCAGCTCCCAGCGGACTAAGGGGCAGTTCTTC.

The V and J genes are TRBV6-5 and TRBJ1-1; D not resolved. Germline V gene data show CDR1 as MNHEY and CDR2 as SVGAGI. CDR3 size: 13 residues. V lost 2 bases and J lost 4, with 8 bases in between. The chain's CDR3 is CASSYRVPTEAFF. In DNA form, the CDR3 reads TGTGCCAGCAGTTACAGGGTCCCCACTGAAGCTTTCTTT.

The chain uses TRBV18 and TRBJ2-5, with 8 positions matching TRBD1. The CDR3 extends over 14 amino acids. With V trimmed by 2 bases and J by 5 bases, 4 bases remained unmatched. Germline V gene sequence: CDR1 KGHSH, CDR2 LQKENI. The CDR3 DNA sequence: TGTGCCAGCTCACCAGGACAGGGTCTGGAGACCCAGTACTTC. Protein: CASSPGQGLETQYF.

Only a few counts were recorded for this clone. This sequence joins TRBV6-6 and TRBJ1-6; 7 bases are a match to TRBD1. V trimming: 5 bases; J trimming: 7 bases; junction bases outside the gene matches: 5. CDR3 length: 14 amino acids. Germline CDR1 MNHNY, CDR2 SVGAGI (reference sequence). Here the CDR3 DNA reads TGTGCCAGCAGTCCCGGGACAGAAAATTCACCCCTCCACTTT. Translating it yields CASSPGTENSPLHF.

V gene TRBV7-6 combines with J gene TRBJ2-1, with 8 bases matching TRBD2. The V segment lost 2 bases and the J segment 6 bases; nucleotides outside the gene matches: 6. The CDR3 totals 15 residues. Germline loops: CDR1 SGHVS, CDR2 FNYEAQ. The CDR3 DNA is TGTGCCAGCAGCTTATCAGCGGGAGAGGGCAATGAGCAGTTCTTC. Its translation is CASSLSAGEGNEQFF.

The chain carries TRBV28 and TRBJ2-7; D is unclear. Germline CDR1 MDHEN, CDR2 SYDVKM. The CDR3 sequence is 12 residues long. Trimming left V 6 bases short and J 3 bases short, with 9 bases between. DNA of the CDR3: TGTGCCAGCAGCGCCCTAGTCTACGAGCAGTACTTC. It yields the protein CASSALVYEQYF.

This clone turned up a few times. DNA for the CDR3: TGTGCCAGCAGGGACGACAGGGGGAATTCACCCCTCCACTTT. Translated: CASRDDRGNSPLHF. This chain links TRBV6-1 with TRBJ1-6, with 9 positions matching TRBD1. The germline CDR1 and CDR2 sequences are MNHNS and SASEGT. The ends lost 6 bases at V and 7 bases at J; junction bases unmatched: 4. The CDR3 runs 14 residues.

There are a few counts of this clone. The rearrangement joins TRBV2 to TRBJ2-7; TRBD1 or TRBD2 may be the D gene (5 bases each). CDR1 is SNHLY and CDR2 is FYNNEI in the germline V gene. Trimming stripped 6 bases from V and 3 bases from J, with 12 bases between. The CDR3 has 13 residues. The CDR3 DNA reads TGTGCCAGCAGCCAAGGGACCCACTACGAGCAGTACTTC. This sequence encodes CASSQGTHYEQYF.

V and J are TRBV25-1 and TRBJ2-7; 8 positions agree with TRBD1. The CDR3 length is 15 residues. Germline-derived CDR1 and CDR2 are MGHDK and SYGVNS. Trimming cost V 1 base and J 9 bases; bases outside gene matches: 11. This chain's CDR3 is CASSEFGTGGLRQYF. CDR3 coding DNA: TGTGCCAGCAGTGAATTTGGGACAGGAGGTCTGAGGCAGTACTTC.

The table lists this clone with a few counts. This chain joins TRBV24-1 and TRBJ1-2; D not certain. The V and J ends lost 1 base and 0 bases respectively, with 5 bases between them. This CDR3 is 14 amino acids long. Germline V gives CDR1 KGHDR, CDR2 SFDVKD. The CDR3 sequence is CATSDFQTNYGYTF. Written as DNA, the CDR3 is TGTGCCACCAGTGATTTCCAAACTAACTATGGCTACACCTTC.

The rearrangement joins TRBV5-5 to TRBJ1-4; D is unclear. The germline gives CDR1 SGHKS, CDR2 YYEKEE (reference sequence). V lost 2 bases and J lost 7, with 9 bases in between. The CDR3 length is 13 residues. CDR3 DNA sequence: TGTGCCAGCAGCTTAGGGAGAAGTGAAAAACTGTTTTTT. Encoded protein: CASSLGRSEKLFF.

This clone has just a few counts. The chain carries TRBV6-1 and TRBJ1-2; 11 nucleotides align to TRBD1. J gave up 8 bases and V 4 bases, and 9 bases lay outside the gene matches. CDR1 is MNHNS, CDR2 SASEGT, per germline. The CDR3 runs to 15 residues. The CDR3 loop is CASSVWTGGGKGYTF. The CDR3 DNA reads as TGTGCCAGCAGTGTTTGGACAGGGGGCGGGAAAGGCTACACCTTC.

To note about this clone: At the DNA level, this CDR3 is encoded by other sequences in the same sample as well. The chain couples TRBV20-1 to TRBJ2-1; D remains ambiguous. The CDR3 has 11 amino acids. V gave up 1 base and J gave up 7 bases, with 5 bases separating them. Germline CDR1 reads DFQATT; CDR2 reads SNEGSKA (reference sequence). CDR3 in amino acids: CSARVLNEQFF. CDR3 nucleotides: TGCAGTGCTAGAGTCCTTAATGAGCAGTTCTTC.

The chain links TRBV7-6 to TRBJ2-1; D is undetermined. Germline V gene data show CDR1 as SGHVS and CDR2 as FNYEAQ. With 4 bases removed from V and 3 bases from J, the gap between germline ends came to 13 bases. CDR3 size: 15 residues. This CDR3 reads CASSSAGARYNEQFF. CDR3 sequence (DNA): TGTGCCAGCAGCTCCGCCGGAGCCCGCTACAATGAGCAGTTCTTC.

The rearrangement links TRBV20-1 to TRBJ1-2; D remains ambiguous. Germline CDR1 and CDR2: DFQATT and SNEGSKA (reference sequence). V lost 3 bases and J 2 bases, leaving 19 bases between the germline ends. The CDR3 extends over 16 amino acids. The CDR3 protein is CSASGLTKGRNYGYTF. The CDR3 coding sequence is TGCAGTGCTAGTGGCCTTACTAAGGGAAGAAACTATGGCTACACCTTC.

The V and J genes are TRBV6-1 and TRBJ2-3; 8 bases agree with TRBD2. This CDR3 is built from 14 residues. Germline V gene data show CDR1 as MNHNS and CDR2 as SASEGT. J gave up 4 bases and V 6 bases, and 6 bases lay outside the gene matches. CDR3 nucleotide sequence: TGTGCCAGCAGCAACAGCGGGAGCGCAGATACGCAGTATTTT. This gives the protein CASSNSGSADTQYF.

The gene calls are TRBV20-1 and TRBJ1-4, with D unclear. Trimming took 7 bases from V and 1 from J, leaving 10 bases between them. The germline V gene has CDR1 DFQATT and CDR2 SNEGSKA (reference sequence). The CDR3 has 13 residues. DNA of the CDR3: TGCAGTGTCCCGGACGGAACTAATGAAAAACTGTTTTTT. Its protein product is CSVPDGTNEKLFF.

The chain combines TRBV20-1 with TRBJ2-1; 12 bases map to TRBD2. The CDR3 consists of 18 residues. J lost 0 bases, V lost 1 base, and 7 bases had no gene match. The germline V gene has CDR1 DFQATT and CDR2 SNEGSKA (reference sequence). The CDR3 sequence: CSARGASGRESSYNEQFF. CDR3 bases: TGCAGTGCTAGAGGGGCTAGCGGGAGGGAAAGCTCCTACAATGAGCAGTTCTTC.

This clone was detected only a few times. The chain uses TRBV28 and TRBJ2-1; unclear D gene. The V end lost 11 bases, the J end lost 1 base, and 12 bases lay between the germline ends. This CDR3 has 13 residues. Germline V gene lookup returns CDR1 MDHEN and CDR2 SYDVKM. The CDR3 DNA is TGTGCCTCCGCACAGTTATCCTACAATGAGCAGTTCTTC. It specifies CASAQLSYNEQFF. Drawing the rest from reference TRBV28 and TRBJ2-1, the complete variable domain is DVKVTQSSRYLVKRTGEKVFLECVQDMDHENMFWYRQDPGLGLRLIYFSYDVKMKEKGDIPEGYSVSREKKERFSLILESASTNQTSMYLCASAQLSYNEQFFGPGTRLTVL.